This entry describes one T cell receptor (beta chain). This clonotype has at least ten counts. The clone's antigen remains unknown. Per-nucleotide qualities are absent, and no much larger clonotype sits a single base away. The data are from a study of T cells after yellow fever vaccination (dated 2019 in TCRdb). In the study overall: The SMART-Seq v4 Ultra Low Input RNA kit was used to prepare libraries from fractions with low cell numbers. To track T-cell clones before and after primary and booster YFV17D yellow fever vaccination, bulk TCR alpha and beta repertoires were sequenced longitudinally. The cohort comprised two healthy male donors, one aged 18 to 29 and one aged 30 to 40 years. Bulk PBMC replicates and cell subsets were isolated from blood drawn at multiple timepoints before and after both primary and secondary immunization.

The CDR3 covers 16 residues, taking in both the cysteine and the phenylalanine. The CDR3 DNA has 48 bases and is translated from base 1. V and J lose 1 base and 5 bases, and a span of 15 bases separates them. TCR cDNA was synthesized by 5'RACE template switching, which introduced a universal primer site and unique molecular identifiers. Priming for cDNA synthesis came from both the TCR alpha and TCR beta constant segments. Library amplification involved two PCR steps, and the second step added sample barcodes and sequencing adapters. Sequencing of libraries was performed on Illumina HiSeq 2500 (2x100 bp) or NovaSeq (2x150 bp). The authors processed their data as follows. Reads were demultiplexed and collapsed into UMI consensus sequences with MIGEC, and V(D)J alignment was performed with MiXCR. Clonotypes responding to the vaccine were identified with edgeR on replicate PBMC samples, with the criteria of FDR below 0.01 and a log2 fold change above 5 up to day 15. Each bulk clonotype received a CD4 or CD8 identity based on whether the sequenced CD4 or CD8 repertoire contained that clonotype at higher abundance. Through fastp at Q25 and MiXCR, TCRdb rebuilt clones from the public reads, retaining in-frame beta chains. Merged by CDR3 protein, the rows form single entries marked with the most common genes and DNA. TCRdb, not the original authors, processed these V and J calls. This sample is represented by 160,000 or so distinct CDR3 sequences; about 7% of them were singletons. The ten largest clones capture 2.5% of the sample.

Findings and caveats that apply to the study as a whole: Computational filtering was needed because FACS-sorted repertoires could contain abundant contaminating clonotypes from the bulk population. A small fraction of clonotypes showed up in both the CD4 and CD8 compartments, probably as a result of convergent recombination. The secondary T-cell response was weaker than the primary response but faster, peaking on day 5 instead of day 15. Most clones expanded after primary vaccination (around 97% of CD4 and 88% of CD8) were re-detected after the booster, suggesting that broad memory maintenance occurred. Because only two donors were included in the study, the extent to which the findings can be generalized is limited.

The treatment or condition label here, explained by the study, means: live attenuated yellow fever vaccine strain. PBMCs were isolated from peripheral blood using a standard Ficoll-Paque protocol. Dynabeads CD4 and CD8 positive selection kits were used to isolate the CD4 and CD8 T-cell fractions. RNA was extracted with TriZol from bulk PBMCs, CD4 and CD8 fractions, and dextramer-positive and dextramer-negative fractions. Source: CD4+ T cells sorted from PBMCs, taken 5 to 6 days after the first yellow fever vaccination. The V and J segments used are TRBV12-3 or TRBV12-4 and TRBJ2-1; TRBD2 might be the D gene, on 6 matching bases. This receptor was identified in a man younger than 35 who received the YFV17D yellow fever vaccine. The encoded CDR3 is CASSLEAGIGDNEQFF. Here is the DNA: TGTGCCAGCAGTTTAGAGGCGGGGATAGGCGACAATGAGCAGTTCTTC.